These 29 T cell receptor beta chains were all obtained from the same sample, sequenced in a study of cytomegalovirus exposure and HLA in healthy donors. A multiplex PCR was run with 60 Vbeta primers and 13 Jbeta primers. Assay: immunoSEQ multiplex PCR; the TCRdb copy retains only in-frame clones and omits some. The sample yields over 80,000 clones, approximately 80% seen once. The source material was PBMCs. The receptors stem from a man aged 25-45 years in good health and CMV-seropositive.

The chain carries TRBV28 and TRBJ2-3; D may be TRBD1 (5 bases). The germline V and J ends were trimmed by 1 base and 4 bases, with 9 bases remaining between them. This CDR3 region has 14 residues. CDR1 and CDR2 from the germline V gene are MDHEN and SYDVKM. For the CDR3, the DNA is TGTGCCAGCAGTTTATCAGGGTTCCCAGATACGCAGTATTTT. Translating gives CASSLSGFPDTQYF.

The chain employs TRBV11-2 and TRBJ1-4; D is undetermined. Trimming removed 0 bases at V and 8 bases at J, with 16 bases between. Germline V gene data show CDR1 as SGHAT and CDR2 as FQNNGV. The CDR3 contains 16 residues. CDR3 in amino acids: CASSLDRGGLPEKLFF. In DNA, the CDR3 is TGTGCCAGCAGCTTAGATCGAGGAGGGCTTCCAGAAAAACTGTTTTTT.

This clone was seen a handful of times. The CDR3 here is CASSLGGNSPLHF. The CDR3 nucleotides read TGTGCCAGCAGCTTAGGTGGCAATTCACCCCTCCACTTT. The rearrangement links TRBV7-9 to TRBJ1-6; no clear D gene. CDR1 and CDR2 from the germline V gene are SEHNR and FQNEAQ (reference sequence). V gave up 1 base and J gave up 7 bases, with 5 bases separating them. The CDR3 is made up of 13 amino acids.

This rearrangement joins TRBV6-5 to TRBJ2-1; 10 positions agree with TRBD2. Germline V gene lookup returns CDR1 MNHEY and CDR2 SVGAGI. The CDR3 contains 15 residues. Trimming removed 4 bases from V and 3 bases from J; junction bases left unmatched: 3. The CDR3 nucleotides read TGTGCCAGCAGTTCGAGCGGGGGGGGCTACAATGAGCAGTTCTTC. This codes for CASSSSGGGYNEQFF.

This clone was counted once. The V call is TRBV5-6, the J call TRBJ2-1; D may be TRBD2 (5 bases). V lost 7 bases and J 0 bases, leaving 20 bases between the germline ends. The CDR3 is 17 amino acids. Germline assignment: CDR1 SGHDT and CDR2 YYEEEE. CDR3 in amino acids: CASEGTPGSSSYNEQFF. The DNA of the CDR3 is TGTGCCAGCGAGGGAACTCCTGGTTCTAGCTCCTACAATGAGCAGTTCTTC.

The chain combines TRBV15 with TRBJ1-5; the match to TRBD1 covers 9 bases. V trimming: 3 bases; J trimming: 7 bases; junction bases outside the gene matches: 10. The CDR3 is made up of 16 amino acids. Germline V lookup: CDR1 LNHNV, CDR2 YYDKDF (reference sequence). The CDR3 region is CATSSFPGQGGQPQHF. In DNA, the CDR3 is TGTGCCACCAGCAGTTTTCCGGGACAGGGAGGCCAGCCCCAGCATTTT.

The chain uses TRBV25-1 and TRBJ2-2; 7 bases fit TRBD1. Germline CDR1 reads MGHDK; CDR2 reads SYGVNS. Trimming took 6 bases from V and 5 from J; bases not matched to a gene: 3. The length of the CDR3 is 13 residues. CDR3: CASSPTGTGELFF. Written as DNA, the CDR3 is TGTGCCAGCAGCCCGACAGGGACCGGGGAGCTGTTTTTT.

V is TRBV7-2 and J is TRBJ2-5, with D maybe TRBD2 (6 bases). CDR3 size: 16 residues. Trimming took off 6 bases at V and 2 bases at J, with 19 bases between the two ends. Per the germline V gene, CDR1 is SGHTA and CDR2 is FQGNSA. The CDR3, as DNA: TGTGCCAGCAGTCCCGGGACTCCACCGGGACAAGAGACCCAGTACTTC. It encodes CASSPGTPPGQETQYF.

The chain recombines TRBV28 with TRBJ2-5; 7 bases are shared with TRBD1. The J call may be incorrect, as the DNA end agrees better with TRBJ2-7. From germline, CDR1 is MDHEN and CDR2 SYDVKM. This CDR3 has 17 residues. The CDR3, as DNA: TGTGCCAGCGACCCGGGACAGATAACCCTCGGTCCCTACGAGCAGTACTTC. Amino acid sequence: CASDPGQITLGPYEQYF.

The chain employs TRBV4-3 and TRBJ2-2; TRBD1 agrees at 12 bases. This CDR3 contains 16 residues. Per the germline V gene, CDR1 is LGHNA and CDR2 is YSLEER. After removal of 4 bases from V and 5 bases from J, the junction contained 5 bases not matched to a gene. DNA for the CDR3: TGCGCCAGCAGCCGTGGGGACAGGGGGCAAACCGGGGAGCTGTTTTTT. It specifies CASSRGDRGQTGELFF.

The J gene is TRBJ2-3, the V gene TRBV18; 8 bases match TRBD2. CDR3 length equals 15 residues. The V segment lost 2 bases and the J segment 7 bases; nucleotides outside the gene matches: 8. The germline CDR1 and CDR2 sequences are KGHSH and LQKENI. In nucleotides, the CDR3 is TGTGCCAGCTCACCAACCAGCGGGAGTGCATATACGCAGTATTTT. It codes for CASSPTSGSAYTQYF.

The rearrangement links TRBV28 to TRBJ2-5; TRBD1 might be the D (6 bases). The last part of the DNA fits TRBJ2-7 better; the J call may be wrong. Germline CDR1 MDHEN, CDR2 SYDVKM. The CDR3 has 12 residues. CDR3 DNA sequence: TGTGCCAGCAAAGGGACATACTACGAGCAGTACTTC. It yields the protein CASKGTYYEQYF.

The chain recombines TRBV5-4 with TRBJ2-1; 7 bases agree with TRBD2. There are 15 residues in the CDR3. V dropped 4 bases and J dropped 4; count of bases not matched to a gene: 8. The germline gives CDR1 SGHNT, CDR2 YYREEE (reference sequence). CDR3 loop: CASSPTSANYNEQFF. CDR3 bases: TGTGCCAGCAGCCCTACTAGCGCTAATTACAATGAGCAGTTCTTC. Filled out from reference TRBV5-4 and TRBJ2-1, the complete variable domain reads ETGVTQSPTHLIKTRGQQVTLRCSSQSGHNTVSWYQQALGQGPQFIFQYYREEENGRGNFPPRFSGLQFPNYSSELNVNALELDDSALYLCASSPTSANYNEQFFGPGTRLTVL.

The CDR3 here is CASSVEGGRHEQFF. In nucleotides, the CDR3 is TGTGCCAGCAGCGTAGAAGGCGGGAGGCATGAGCAGTTCTTC. V is TRBV9 and J is TRBJ2-1, with 8 bases fitting TRBD2. Germline V gene lookup returns CDR1 SGDLS and CDR2 YYNGEE. This CDR3 comprises 14 residues. Trimming removed 0 bases from V and 8 bases from J; junction bases left unmatched: 4.

The chain has TRBV9 and TRBJ2-2, with a possible D match to TRBD2 (6 bases). The ends were cut back, 0 bases at V and 6 bases at J, with 18 bases in the middle. Looked up from germline, CDR1 is SGDLS and CDR2 is YYNGEE. The CDR3 contains 17 residues. CDR3 in amino acids: CASSVAFGSPTSGELFF. In DNA form, the CDR3 reads TGTGCCAGCAGCGTAGCATTCGGGAGCCCAACCTCCGGGGAGCTGTTTTTT.

The CDR3 nucleotides are TGTGCCAGCAGTTTCTATGGTGGCTACACCTTC. Its translation is CASSFYGGYTF. The V gene is TRBV28, the J gene TRBJ1-2, with D unresolved. Per germline, CDR1 MDHEN and CDR2 SYDVKM. The CDR3 has 11 residues. The ends were cut back, 3 bases at V and 7 bases at J, with 6 bases in the middle.

The chain employs TRBV19 and TRBJ2-7, with 11 bases matching TRBD1. V lost 1 base to trimming and J lost 3 bases; unmatched junction nucleotides: 8. Germline V lookup: CDR1 LNHDA, CDR2 SQIVND (reference sequence). The CDR3 has 17 residues. The CDR3, as DNA: TGTGCCAGTAGTATAGGGACAGGGGGCGCCCAGCTCTACGAGCAGTACTTC. This sequence encodes CASSIGTGGAQLYEQYF.

This chain connects TRBV28 to TRBJ1-5; D gene uncertain. V dropped 9 bases and J dropped 4 bases, with 10 bases sitting between them. This CDR3 spans 12 amino acids. From germline, CDR1 is MDHEN and CDR2 SYDVKM. The CDR3 region is CASTERNQPQHF. The CDR3 nucleotides are TGTGCCAGTACAGAGAGAAATCAGCCCCAGCATTTT.

This clone was detected once. CDR3 sequence: CASSSQAGGTYNEQFF. The CDR3 DNA sequence: TGTGCCAGCAGCTCCCAGGCGGGAGGAACCTACAATGAGCAGTTCTTC. The chain uses TRBV7-2 and TRBJ2-1; the match to TRBD2 covers 8 bases. Trimming cost V 4 bases and J 2 bases; bases outside gene matches: 7. Germline assignment: CDR1 SGHTA and CDR2 FQGNSA. CDR3 size: 16 residues.

Remarks on this clone: The junction departs from the called germline gene at one end, perhaps through a read error. V gene TRBV18 combines with J gene TRBJ1-1; no reliable D call. Germline V gene data show CDR1 as KGHSH and CDR2 as LQKENI. This CDR3 comprises 14 residues. In DNA form, the CDR3 reads TGTGCCAGCTCTCCGCAAGGACTGAAGACTGAAGCTTTCTTT. Translating gives CASSPQGLKTEAFF.

The genes are TRBV7-9 and TRBJ2-7, with 8 bases that match TRBD1. Looked up from germline, CDR1 is SEHNR and CDR2 is FQNEAQ (reference sequence). Trimming removed 4 bases from V and 2 bases from J; junction bases left unmatched: 19. This CDR3 is built from 19 residues. The CDR3 protein is CASSSSWQGASIRPYEQYF. Written as DNA, the CDR3 is TGTGCCAGCAGCTCGTCCTGGCAGGGGGCTTCAATCCGGCCCTACGAGCAGTACTTC.

This chain joins TRBV18 and TRBJ2-4; perhaps TRBD2 as D (6 bases). In germline, CDR1 is KGHSH, CDR2 LQKENI. Trimming took 0 bases from V and 0 from J, leaving 12 bases between them. CDR3 length: 17 residues. CDR3 DNA: TGTGCCAGCTCACCACCAGTAGCGGACATAGCCAAAAACATTCAGTACTTC. As protein: CASSPPVADIAKNIQYF.

The gene calls are TRBV9 and TRBJ2-3, with 10 nucleotides matching TRBD1. The CDR3 contains 15 residues. Trimming cost V 2 bases and J 3 bases; bases outside gene matches: 3. The germline V gene encodes CDR1 SGDLS and CDR2 YYNGEE. The CDR3 coding sequence is TGTGCCAGCAGCGTGACAGGGGGCCAGACAGATACGCAGTATTTT. It is translated as CASSVTGGQTDTQYF.

V is TRBV19 and J is TRBJ2-7; weak D call: TRBD1 (6 bases). Germline CDR1 reads LNHDA; CDR2 reads SQIVND (reference sequence). This CDR3 is 14 amino acids long. V was clipped by 10 bases and J by 0 bases, with 16 bases between them. CDR3: CATKDRLSSYEQYF. The DNA of the CDR3 is TGTGCCACCAAGGACAGACTCAGCTCCTACGAGCAGTACTTC.

The J gene is TRBJ1-1, the V gene TRBV7-8; possibly TRBD1 for D (5 bases). Trimming stripped 1 base from V and 11 bases from J, with 11 bases between. This CDR3 contains 12 residues. Germline lookup yields CDR1 SGHVS and CDR2 FQNEAQ. CDR3 amino acids: CASSLEGTGAFF. The DNA of the CDR3 is TGTGCCAGCAGCTTAGAGGGGACTGGCGCTTTCTTT.

The chain recombines TRBV19 with TRBJ2-7; 7 bases fit TRBD1. V was pared by 5 bases and J by 6 bases, with 10 bases of the junction left unmatched. There are 14 residues in the CDR3. Germline-derived CDR1 and CDR2 are LNHDA and SQIVND (reference sequence). The CDR3 region has the DNA TGTGCCAGTAGTTTAACAGGGGATTCCGCCGAGCAGTACTTC. It yields the protein CASSLTGDSAEQYF.

This clone was seen a handful of times. V is TRBV6-5 and J is TRBJ1-2, with D unresolved. The CDR3 length is 13 residues. V dropped 4 bases and J dropped 8 bases, with 14 bases sitting between them. CDR1 and CDR2 (germline): MNHEY, SVGAGI. CDR3 loop: CASSFPWGGGYTF. The CDR3 region has the DNA TGTGCCAGCAGTTTCCCGTGGGGAGGCGGCTACACCTTC.

Concerning this clone itself: The same CDR3 arises from other DNA sequences in this sample as well. The chain carries TRBV10-3 and TRBJ2-1, with D perhaps TRBD2 (6 bases). V was shortened by 7 bases and J by 8 bases, with 18 bases between the two germline ends. The CDR3 has 14 residues. Germline V gene lookup returns CDR1 ENHRY and CDR2 SYGVKD. CDR3 protein: CAIMGTGTGDEQFF. The CDR3 bases are TGTGCCATCATGGGGACCGGGACGGGGGATGAGCAGTTCTTC.

The chain combines TRBV6-1 with TRBJ1-3, with TRBD1 matching over 7 bases. The CDR3 totals 16 residues. CDR1 and CDR2 from the germline V gene are MNHNS and SASEGT. J gave up 0 bases and V 4 bases, and 6 bases lay outside the gene matches. CDR3 in amino acids: CASSVTGDGSGNTIYF. The CDR3 DNA sequence: TGTGCCAGCAGTGTCACAGGGGATGGCTCTGGAAACACCATATATTTT.